One sample yielded the 11 T cell receptor beta chains listed below, sequenced in a study of T cell repertoires in cytomegalovirus infection. No antigen is known for these receptors. Each CDR3 protein is one row after TCRdb ran MiXCR on the reads. The sample includes about 830,000 distinct CDR3 sequences, around a third of them seen just once. The sample in question was cultured CD8+ T cells from PBMCs, obtained from culture after CMV antigen stimulation. The receptor source for this set is a human donor in good health (CMV status not recorded). Some clones in this sample may be carry-over from other donors' samples.

The chain is built from TRBV11-3 and TRBJ2-2; D not resolved. Germline V gene data show CDR1 as SGHNT and CDR2 as YENEEA. The CDR3 extends over 15 amino acids. Trimming took 4 bases from V and 0 from J, leaving 9 bases between them. The CDR3 sequence: CASSSMGANTGELFF. The CDR3 nucleotides are TGTGCCAGCAGCTCTATGGGCGCGAACACCGGGGAGCTGTTTTTT.

On this clonotype itself: A read error may be the cause here, since a much bigger clone is one base away. The V and J genes are TRBV7-2 and TRBJ2-7, with TRBD2 matching 7 bases. The CDR3 runs 13 residues. Germline V gene sequence: CDR1 SGHTA, CDR2 FQGNSA. CDR3 DNA: TGTGCCGGCAGCCCCGGACTAGTTTACGAGCAGTACTTC. Its translation is CAGSPGLVYEQYF.

V is TRBV7-8 and J is TRBJ1-4; TRBD1 matches at 9 bases. Losses at the gene ends were 3 bases for V and 8 bases for J; bases not matched to a gene: 7. Germline V gene sequence: CDR1 SGHVS, CDR2 FQNEAQ. The CDR3 length is 15 residues. The CDR3 spells CASSFSGTGREKLFF. In DNA form, the CDR3 reads TGTGCCAGCAGCTTTTCCGGGACAGGGAGAGAAAAACTGTTTTTT.

The chain links TRBV27 to TRBJ1-2, with D uncertain. The CDR3 loop spans 15 amino acids. V was trimmed by 0 bases and J by 4 bases, leaving 12 bases between them. Germline V gives CDR1 MNHEY, CDR2 SMNVEV (reference sequence). The CDR3 loop reads CASSLSGFGLYGYTF. The DNA for the CDR3 is TGTGCCAGCAGTTTATCGGGCTTCGGCCTCTATGGCTACACCTTC.

Only a few counts were recorded for this clonotype. The chain combines TRBV9 with TRBJ1-1; D ambiguous. Deletions cut 2 bases from V and 6 bases from J, with 8 bases between. The CDR3 sequence is 12 residues long. CDR1 and CDR2 from the germline V gene are SGDLS and YYNGEE. The CDR3 region has the DNA TGTGCCAGCAGCGTTACGGACTCTGAAGCTTTCTTT. Residues: CASSVTDSEAFF.

A few counts support this clonotype. The chain couples TRBV7-8 to TRBJ1-2, with 10 bases matching TRBD1. Per the germline V gene, CDR1 is SGHVS and CDR2 is FQNEAQ. The V segment lost 3 bases and the J segment 6 bases; nucleotides outside the gene matches: 4. This CDR3 has 14 residues. The CDR3 DNA reads as TGTGCCAGCAGCTTCGACAGGGGGCTCGATGGCTACACCTTC. Amino acid sequence: CASSFDRGLDGYTF.

V gene TRBV20-1 combines with J gene TRBJ1-1; D is undetermined. CDR1 DFQATT and CDR2 SNEGSKA come from the germline V gene (reference sequence). There are 14 residues in the CDR3. V lost 5 bases to trimming and J lost 4 bases, with 17 bases between them. CDR3 in amino acids: CSAPRESFGTEAFF. Here the CDR3 DNA reads TGCAGTGCTCCCCGGGAATCTTTCGGCACTGAAGCTTTCTTT.

This chain links TRBV9 with TRBJ2-7; TRBD1 is a possible D gene (5 bases). Germline V gene lookup returns CDR1 SGDLS and CDR2 YYNGEE. CDR3 length: 15 amino acids. Deletions cut 0 bases from V and 3 bases from J, with 13 bases between. The CDR3 DNA reads TGTGCCAGCAGCGTAGAGTTAGCAGGGTACTACGAGCAGTACTTC. This sequence encodes CASSVELAGYYEQYF.

This clonotype was found many times. This sequence joins TRBV7-8 and TRBJ2-5, with D possibly TRBD2 on 6 matching bases. Germline assignment: CDR1 SGHVS and CDR2 FQNEAQ. The CDR3 extends over 15 amino acids. Trimming shortened V by 5 bases and J by 5 bases, and 18 bases separated the two germline ends. The CDR3 sequence is CASSLRGGRLETQYF. The CDR3 nucleotides read TGTGCCAGCAGCCTCCGAGGAGGGAGGCTTGAGACCCAGTACTTC.

This chain links TRBV6-1 with TRBJ2-1; unclear D gene. CDR3 length equals 17 residues. V shed 2 bases and J shed 4 bases, with 18 bases lying between them. Germline V gene sequence: CDR1 MNHNS, CDR2 SASEGT. For the CDR3, the DNA is TGTGCCAGCAGTGAACCCCCCGGCCGGAACCTATACAATGAGCAGTTCTTC. This encodes CASSEPPGRNLYNEQFF.

This clonotype was seen repeatedly, ten times or more. The genes are TRBV7-9 and TRBJ1-1; D is unclear. The CDR3 is 13 amino acids. Germline CDR1 reads SEHNR; CDR2 reads FQNEAQ (reference sequence). With 7 bases removed from V and 8 bases from J, the gap between germline ends came to 17 bases. CDR3 sequence reads: CASKGRGDHEAFF. The CDR3 region has the DNA TGTGCCAGCAAAGGGCGTGGGGATCACGAAGCTTTCTTT.